The rows below give T cell receptor beta chains drawn from one sample of a study of Graves' ophthalmopathy and Graves' hyperthyroidism. TCRdb independently ran MiXCR on the multiplex PCR reads; one entry per CDR3 protein. This repertoire shows almost 750,000 distinct CDR3 sequences, approximately 40% found once; its top ten account for 44%. What was sequenced was peripheral blood. Every receptor here comes from an adult man with Graves' ophthalmopathy. CDR3s include the opening cysteine and the closing phenylalanine or tryptophan.

V gene,J gene,CDR3 protein
TRBV2,TRBJ2-7,CASSPQVTSGRGYNEQYF
TRBV12-3/TRBV12-4,TRBJ1-6,CASSNRATSSYNSPLHF
TRBV7-2,TRBJ2-7,CASSQEVSSLGYEQYF
TRBV29-1,TRBJ1-1,CSVEWGGGEAFF
TRBV25-1,TRBJ2-5,CASSEGLSSETQYF
TRBV10-3,TRBJ2-2,CASRGTSGRNGTGELFF
TRBV19,TRBJ2-2,CASRETTENTGELFF
TRBV30,TRBJ1-2,CAWDLNYGYTF
TRBV25-1,TRBJ2-3,CASSDSAGELEADTQYF
TRBV11-2,TRBJ1-2,CASSGLGGQGGYTF
TRBV20-1,TRBJ2-7,CSAPTNHMTSGKGEQYF
TRBV20-1,TRBJ2-2,CSAGLLPGTGELFF
TRBV11-1,TRBJ2-7,CASSGLAGNSYEQYF
TRBV2,TRBJ2-5,CASSTSEETQYF
TRBV6-5,TRBJ1-1,CASRPRTVNTEAFF
TRBV5-6,TRBJ1-6,CASSPTPRQGWPLHF
TRBV7-9,TRBJ1-1,CASYKGPGGARNTEAFF
TRBV19,TRBJ1-1,CASSSLGGQGTEAFF
TRBV7-9,TRBJ2-6,CANSQATGSGANVLTF
TRBV7-9,TRBJ2-7,CASSWGLAGDEQYF
TRBV6-5,TRBJ2-7,CASSYARVAYEQYF
TRBV12-3/TRBV12-4,TRBJ2-5,CASSVHTFRETQYF
TRBV2,TRBJ2-7,CASSEEGAGEQYF
TRBV6-6,TRBJ2-6,CASSYQGDSGANVLTF
TRBV5-1,TRBJ2-5,CASSDLGKETQYF
TRBV7-9,TRBJ1-4,CASSSSTGNEKLFF
TRBV5-6,TRBJ2-6,CASSPLGQLAVLTF
TRBV11-2,TRBJ2-3,CASSQFLSFYNTDTQYF
TRBV5-6,TRBJ2-7,CASSSLGVYEQYF
TRBV15,TRBJ1-2,CASRRRDRGVSGYTF
TRBV10-3,TRBJ1-2,CAISKGNRTTNYGYTF
TRBV2,TRBJ1-5,CASSEVRGSNQPQHF
TRBV20-1,TRBJ2-3,CSARTGLSGTDTQYF
TRBV10-2,TRBJ1-1,CASSGDRGFTEAFF
TRBV12-3/TRBV12-4,TRBJ2-5,CASSPELETQYF
TRBV10-2,TRBJ1-2,CASSGAKGTGIPLVRGGYTF
TRBV2,TRBJ1-2,CASSYSWGLRGYTF
TRBV7-6,TRBJ2-7,CASSLDTSVERLGEKQYF
TRBV7-9,TRBJ2-5,CASSFPSTGVAETQYF
TRBV21-1,TRBJ1-1,CASSKARDGPGHTEAFF
TRBV20-1,TRBJ2-5,CSASSYPGGQETQYF